This T cell receptor (beta chain) was identified during a study of T cell clonotyping in hematopoietic cell transplantation (dated by TCRdb to the early 2020s). A note on the overall study: The study collected over a hundred blood samples from approximately 35 consecutive transplant recipients and their related donors. Recruitment of patients ran from late 2015 to early 2017, and follow-up continued until late 2020 or until death. The research as a whole found: Donor and pretransplant recipient Inverse Simpson Index values predicted broader posttransplant TCR repertoire diversity. Just a small fraction of recipient repertoires overlapped with donor repertoires, and more than 95% appeared de novo at the given depth. After transplant, TCR diversity in recipients dropped, and pathologically expanded clonotypes climbed progressively between day 30 and day 180. The sample size was limited, and CD4 and CD8 repertoire contributions could not be separated because cells were not sorted.

This clone was seen more than once but under ten times. Its antigen is unknown. No much larger clone exists at a distance of one base, and base qualities are not known. Blood samples for TCR beta sequencing were given by related transplant donors. Nuclei Lysis Solution was used to extract genomic DNA from fresh or cryopreserved unfractionated peripheral blood mononuclear cells. From the cysteine up to the phenylalanine, the CDR3 has a length of 12 residues. Solely the CDR3 DNA is kept, with 36 bases framed from the first base. The CDR1 and CDR2 encoded by the germline V gene (reference sequence) are GTSNPN and SVGIG. The junction carries 6 bases between V and J, which are trimmed by 2 bases and 5 bases respectively. The immunoSEQ assay, a bias-controlled multiplex PCR using V- and J-specific primers, was used to amplify TCR beta CDR3 regions from genomic DNA. A second PCR step added a proprietary barcode and Illumina adapter sequences to the CDR3 amplicons. An Illumina MiSeq instrument was used for sequencing of the CDR3 libraries. As for how the authors treated the data: Export and quality control were done with immunoSEQ Analyzer 3.0, while downstream analyses used R Bioconductor and Immunarch. Only productive rearrangements in the normalized downsampled data set went into calculating the repertoire metrics. Pathologically expanded clonotypes were defined as those larger than 5 templates in the normalized cohort. The Inverse Simpson Index served as the measure of repertoire diversity. CMV-specificity analyses were carried out on the non-normalized data set to capture all clonotypes. TCRdb carries this immuneACCESS record with in-frame sequences only. Its versions omit some clonotypes, under half of them owing to an unresolved V gene in the studies checked, with the rest unexplained. V and J calls plus clone size are reproduced from that table; the DNA served to infer D and trimming. A total of 9,000 to 15,000 clones appear in this sample, roughly 50% of them only once. Approximately 10% of the sample goes to the ten largest clones.

Sequences were obtained from peripheral blood mononuclear cells. The clonotype comes from a middle-aged man in good health. Some clones in this sample may be carry-over from other donors' samples. The chain uses TRBV30 and TRBJ2-2, with the D gene uncertain. Read as DNA, the sequence is TGTGCCTGGAGTCGTGGGACCGGGGAGCTGTTTTTT. Its translation is CAWSRGTGELFF.